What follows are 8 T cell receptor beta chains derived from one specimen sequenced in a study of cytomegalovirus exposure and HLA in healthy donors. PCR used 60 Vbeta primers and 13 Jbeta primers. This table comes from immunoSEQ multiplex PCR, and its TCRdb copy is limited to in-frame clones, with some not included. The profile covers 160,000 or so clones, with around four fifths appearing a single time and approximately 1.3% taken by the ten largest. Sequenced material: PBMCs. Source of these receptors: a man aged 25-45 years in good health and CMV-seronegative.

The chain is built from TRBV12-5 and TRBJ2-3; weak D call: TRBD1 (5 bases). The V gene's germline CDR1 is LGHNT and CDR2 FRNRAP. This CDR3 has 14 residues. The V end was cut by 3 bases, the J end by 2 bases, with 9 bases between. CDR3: CASGFDRNTDTQYF. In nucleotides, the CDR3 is TGTGCTAGTGGTTTCGACAGAAACACAGATACGCAGTATTTT.

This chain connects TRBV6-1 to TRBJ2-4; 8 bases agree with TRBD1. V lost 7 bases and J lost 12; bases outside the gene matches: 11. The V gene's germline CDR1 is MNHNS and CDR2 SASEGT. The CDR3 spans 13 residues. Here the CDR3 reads CASTSQGVASQYF. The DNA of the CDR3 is TGTGCCAGCACTTCACAGGGGGTGGCCAGTCAGTACTTC.

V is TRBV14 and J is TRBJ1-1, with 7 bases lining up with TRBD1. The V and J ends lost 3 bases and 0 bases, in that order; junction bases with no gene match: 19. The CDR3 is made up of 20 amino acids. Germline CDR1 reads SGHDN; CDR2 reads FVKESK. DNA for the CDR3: TGTGCCAGCAGCCATGTTTCCCCGCGAGGAGGGGGCAAGATGAACACTGAAGCTTTCTTT. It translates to CASSHVSPRGGGKMNTEAFF.

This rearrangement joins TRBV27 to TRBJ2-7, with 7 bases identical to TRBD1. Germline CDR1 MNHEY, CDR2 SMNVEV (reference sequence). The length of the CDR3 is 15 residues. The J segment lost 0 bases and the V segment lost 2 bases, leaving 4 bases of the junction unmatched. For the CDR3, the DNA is TGTGCCAGCAGTTTAAGGGGGCCCAGCTCCTACGAGCAGTACTTC. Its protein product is CASSLRGPSSYEQYF.

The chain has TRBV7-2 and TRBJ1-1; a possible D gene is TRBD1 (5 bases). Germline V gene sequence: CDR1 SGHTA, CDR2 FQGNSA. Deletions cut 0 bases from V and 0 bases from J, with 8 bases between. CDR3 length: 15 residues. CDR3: CASSLAGGMNTEAFF. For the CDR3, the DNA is TGTGCCAGCAGCTTAGCTGGGGGGATGAACACTGAAGCTTTCTTT. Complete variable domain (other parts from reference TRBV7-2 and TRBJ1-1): GAGVSQSPSNKVTEKGKDVELRCDPISGHTALYWYRQSLGQGLEFLIYFQGNSAPDKSGLPSDRFSAERTGGSVSTLTIQRTQQEDSAVYLCASSLAGGMNTEAFFGQGTRLTVV.

The CDR3 here is CASSLTGPDTQYF. In DNA, the CDR3 is TGTGCCAGCAGCTTGACAGGGCCAGATACGCAGTATTTT. The gene calls are TRBV7-2 and TRBJ2-3; 7 bases fit TRBD1. The CDR3 length is 13 residues. V gave up 3 bases and J gave up 4 bases; unmatched junction bases: 1. CDR1 is SGHTA, CDR2 FQGNSA, per germline.

In DNA, the CDR3 is TGTGCCAGCTCACCAACAGCCCAAGAGACCCAGTACTTC. Protein: CASSPTAQETQYF. The chain is built from TRBV18 and TRBJ2-5, with D unresolved. The CDR3 runs to 13 residues. Between the trimmed V and J ends, which lost 2 bases and 1 base, there was a span of 5 bases. Germline assignment: CDR1 KGHSH and CDR2 LQKENI.

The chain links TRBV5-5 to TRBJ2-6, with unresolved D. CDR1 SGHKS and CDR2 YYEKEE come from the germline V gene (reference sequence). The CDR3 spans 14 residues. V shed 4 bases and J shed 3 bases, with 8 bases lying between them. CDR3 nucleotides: TGTGCCAGCAGCCAGATCTTTGGGGCCAACGTCCTGACTTTC. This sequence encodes CASSQIFGANVLTF.